This T cell receptor (beta chain) was recovered during a study of T cells in Graves' hyperthyroidism and ophthalmopathy. V shed 0 bases, J shed 3 bases, and the junction held 4 bases outside the gene matches. Looked up from germline, CDR1 is MNHEY and CDR2 is SVGEGT. This CDR3 has 15 residues. The CDR3 regions of TCR beta were amplified from RNA transcripts. The HTBI primer set drove a first-round RT-PCR of the TCR CDR3. TCRdb re-derived calls from the multiplex PCR reads in MiXCR, one entry per CDR3 protein. The profile shows 550,000 to 700,000 distinct CDR3 sequences, approximately 14% of them singletons. Diagnosis rested on symptoms, serum thyroxine and TRAb, thyroid ultrasound, and orbital computed tomography. In this sample, this clonotype turned up many times.

Sequenced material: blood. V usage is TRBV6-2 or TRBV6-3 and J usage is TRBJ2-7, with TRBD1 identical over 8 bases. The sequence derives from a woman aged 40-49 years with Graves' ophthalmopathy. In DNA form, the CDR3 reads TGTGCCAGCAGTTACTCGAGACAGGGGAGCTACGAGCAGTACTTC. The encoded protein is CASSYSRQGSYEQYF.